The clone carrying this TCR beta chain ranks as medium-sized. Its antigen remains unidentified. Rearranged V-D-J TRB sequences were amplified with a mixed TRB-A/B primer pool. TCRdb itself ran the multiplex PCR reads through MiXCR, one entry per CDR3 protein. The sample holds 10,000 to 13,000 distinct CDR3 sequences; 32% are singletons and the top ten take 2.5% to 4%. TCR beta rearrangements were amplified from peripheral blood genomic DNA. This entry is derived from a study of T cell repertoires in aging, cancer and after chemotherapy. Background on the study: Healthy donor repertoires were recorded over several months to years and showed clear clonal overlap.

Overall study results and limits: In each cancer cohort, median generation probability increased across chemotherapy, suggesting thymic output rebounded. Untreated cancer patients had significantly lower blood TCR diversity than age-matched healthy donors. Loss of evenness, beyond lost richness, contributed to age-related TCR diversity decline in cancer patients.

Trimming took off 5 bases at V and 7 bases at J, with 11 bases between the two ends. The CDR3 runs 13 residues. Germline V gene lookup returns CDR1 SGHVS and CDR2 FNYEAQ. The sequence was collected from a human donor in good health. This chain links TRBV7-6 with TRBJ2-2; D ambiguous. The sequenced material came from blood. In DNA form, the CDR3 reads TGTGCCAGCAGCATGATAGGCGACGGGGAGCTGTTTTTT. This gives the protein CASSMIGDGELFF.